This is a list of T cell receptor beta chains from one sample in a study of human T cells and chemical hapten exposure. TCRdb re-called the RACE reads through MiXCR, storing one row per CDR3 protein. The sample lists approximately 400,000 distinct CDR3 sequences; roughly 5% were seen once. This sample comprised whole blood, obtained in connection with sensitization to the hapten diphenylcyclopropenone (DPC). Receptors originate from a woman aged 45 to 65 with alopecia areata. Some clones in this sample may be carry-over from other donors' samples. The CDR3 runs from the conserved cysteine through the conserved F or W. A D gene is named only where the DNA matches it firmly. Only part of the rows carry a size: once, few, many, or a class if the clone is expanded.

j_call d_call v_call clone_size cdr3_nt cdr3_aa
TRBJ1-2 NA TRBV28 many TGTGCCACCCCTGTGAAGGAAGGCTATGGCTACACCTTC CATPVKEGYGYTF
TRBJ2-1 TRBD2 TRBV4-2 few TGTGCCAGCAGCCAAGAGACTAGCGGGAGGGTCTATGAGCAGTTCTTC CASSQETSGRVYEQFF
TRBJ1-1 NA TRBV2 few TGTGCCAGCAGTTTCAGGGCTGGGGGCACTGAAGCTTTCTTT CASSFRAGGTEAFF
TRBJ2-1 TRBD2 TRBV5-6 many TGTGCCAGCAGCTTGGATGCGGGGGAGGTTTACAATGAGCAGTTCTTC CASSLDAGEVYNEQFF
TRBJ1-2 TRBD1 TRBV7-3 many TGTGCCAGCAGCCCCAGGGGGGGGCTAAGCTATGGCTACACCTTC CASSPRGGLSYGYTF
TRBJ1-4 NA TRBV29-1 many TGCAGCGTTGGTTACAGTGAAAAACTGTTTTTT CSVGYSEKLFF
TRBJ2-3 TRBD2 TRBV10-3 few TGTGCCATCAGTGAGCGGGTGGGGGGGAGCACAGATACGCAGTATTTT CAISERVGGSTDTQYF
TRBJ2-3 NA TRBV5-1 many TGCGCCAGCAGCTTACGGGACACTAGCACAGATACGCAGTATTTT CASSLRDTSTDTQYF
TRBJ1-5 TRBD1 TRBV5-3 few TGTGCCAGAAGCTGTGGACAGGGAGTAACGAGCAATCAGCCCCAGCATTTT CARSCGQGVTSNQPQHF
TRBJ2-3 TRBD2 TRBV29-1 many TGCAGCGTTGAAGGCCTGGCGGGAGGGCTCACAGATACGCAGTATTTT CSVEGLAGGLTDTQYF
TRBJ2-7 TRBD1 TRBV6-2/TRBV6-3 NA TGTGCCAGCAGTTACGTTCGCAGGGGGTCATACGAGCAGTACTTC CASSYVRRGSYEQYF
TRBJ2-3 NA TRBV6-5 few TGTGCCAGCAGCACAAGAAATACGCAGTATTTT CASSTRNTQYF
TRBJ2-5 TRBD2 TRBV6-2/TRBV6-3 NA TGTGCCAGCAGCCCGCGACTAGCGGGGTACCAAGAGACCCAGTACTTC CASSPRLAGYQETQYF
TRBJ2-7 TRBD1 TRBV7-9 few TGTGCCAGCAGCTTACGGGGACAGCCTTACGAGCAGTACTTC CASSLRGQPYEQYF
TRBJ1-5 NA TRBV29-1 NA TGCAGCGTGCCGGGCCCCCAAAGGCAGCCCCAGCATTTT CSVPGPQRQPQHF
TRBJ2-5 NA TRBV12-3/TRBV12-4 few TGTGCCAGCAGTCACCAGGGGGGAGAGACCCAGTACTTC CASSHQGGETQYF
TRBJ1-1 NA TRBV4-2 many TGTGCCAGCAGCCAAGGAGTCACAGCCGATGGAGTTTTCTTT CASSQGVTADGVFF
TRBJ1-5 NA TRBV2 NA TGTGCCAGCACCTTAGATGGGGGGAATCAGCCCCAGCATTTT CASTLDGGNQPQHF
TRBJ2-3 NA TRBV20-1 many TGCAGTGCTAGTGACGGGGGCACAGATACGCAGTATTTT CSASDGGTDTQYF
TRBJ1-1 NA TRBV20-1 few TGCAGTGCCCCCCCGGGGGCAGGGAGGAGCACTGAAGCTTTCTTT CSAPPGAGRSTEAFF
TRBJ2-5 TRBD1 TRBV4-2 many TGTGCCAGCAGCCAAGAATGGAGAGAGGGGGCCCTCGAGACCCAGTACTTC CASSQEWREGALETQYF
TRBJ1-3 NA TRBV5-1 many TGCGCCAGCAGCATAGGACAGATTGGAAACACCATATATTTT CASSIGQIGNTIYF
TRBJ2-3 NA TRBV5-6 many TGTGCCAGCAGCTTTGGATCAGATACGCAGTATTTT CASSFGSDTQYF
TRBJ2-1 TRBD1 TRBV18 few TGTGCCAGCTCGATAGGGGGACAGGGTTACAATGAGCAGTTCTTC CASSIGGQGYNEQFF
TRBJ2-1 NA TRBV7-9 many TGTGCCAGCAGCTCGACTGCGAACTCCTACAATGAGCAGTTCTTC CASSSTANSYNEQFF
TRBJ2-1 TRBD1 TRBV5-5 NA TGTGCCAGCAGCTCATCCGGGACAGGGGGCTTAAATGAGCAGTTCTTC CASSSSGTGGLNEQFF
TRBJ2-3 NA TRBV7-2 many TGTGCCAGCAAAGACACTTTCGGGACAGATACGCAGTATTTT CASKDTFGTDTQYF
TRBJ2-5 NA TRBV6-2/TRBV6-3 many TGTGCCAGCAACGACCCCGGGACCCAGTACTTC CASNDPGTQYF
TRBJ2-6 NA TRBV6-6 many TGTGCCAGCAGCAACGGACAGCCCTTGGGCTCTGGGGCCAACGTCCTGACTTTC CASSNGQPLGSGANVLTF
TRBJ1-1 NA TRBV10-3 many TGTGCCATCAGCGGGGACGGGGGGATACTGAAAGCTTTCTTT CAISGDGGILKAFF
TRBJ1-5 NA TRBV27 many TGTGCCAGCAGTTTGCAAGAAAATCAGCCCCAGCATTTT CASSLQENQPQHF
TRBJ1-6 NA TRBV12-3/TRBV12-4 many TGTGCCAGCAGTTTGGGAGGGGTTTCACCCCTCCACTTT CASSLGGVSPLHF
TRBJ1-1 TRBD1 TRBV7-2 many TGTGCCAGCAGCCCGGACCAGGGGGCGACCACTGAAGCTTTCTTT CASSPDQGATTEAFF
TRBJ2-5 NA TRBV20-1 many TGCAGTGCTCCCGAGGGAAGCCAAGAGACCCAGTACTTC CSAPEGSQETQYF
TRBJ2-3 TRBD2 TRBV12-3/TRBV12-4 many TGTGCCAGCACCGTCCAGGCTAGCGGGAGTGCAGATACGCAGTATTTT CASTVQASGSADTQYF
TRBJ1-5 NA TRBV7-2 NA TGTGCCAGCAGCCAAAACAGCCGCACAAGGCAGCCCCAGCATTTT CASSQNSRTRQPQHF